This TCR beta chain was profiled in a study of CD8 T cells in Susac syndrome. For this clonotype: Its cognate antigen is unknown.

Study-wide points: As acknowledged by the study, its TCR sequencing and HLA analysis included a relatively small number of individuals.

Control patients had untreated stable or active relapsing-remitting multiple sclerosis by revised McDonald criteria. RNA was extracted with the RNeasy kit, and a quantity of roughly 0.5 to 1 ug was reverse transcribed using random hexamers. TCR beta CDR3 was amplified by immunoSEQ covering 54 Vbeta and 13 Jbeta. TCRdb ran MiXCR on the immunoSEQ multiplex PCR reads and lists one entry per CDR3 protein. The repertoire includes about 300,000 distinct CDR3 sequences, approximately 84% of them detected once, and over 0.1% sits in the top ten. Material for sequencing was CD8+ T cells from PBMCs. The TCR sequence derives from a human donor with multiple sclerosis.

The DNA for the CDR3 is TGTGCCAGCAGTCACCGGGACAGTCCCTATAGCAATCAGCCCCAGCATTTT. This sequence encodes CASSHRDSPYSNQPQHF. The rearrangement links TRBV28 to TRBJ1-5; TRBD1 matches 7 bases. This CDR3 comprises 17 residues. Germline values: CDR1 MDHEN, CDR2 SYDVKM. Germline trimming cut 5 bases from V and 0 bases from J; bases unmatched to any gene: 10. Full variable domain (missing parts from reference TRBV28 and TRBJ1-5): DVKVTQSSRYLVKRTGEKVFLECVQDMDHENMFWYRQDPGLGLRLIYFSYDVKMKEKGDIPEGYSVSREKKERFSLILESASTNQTSMYLCASSHRDSPYSNQPQHFGDGTRLSIL.